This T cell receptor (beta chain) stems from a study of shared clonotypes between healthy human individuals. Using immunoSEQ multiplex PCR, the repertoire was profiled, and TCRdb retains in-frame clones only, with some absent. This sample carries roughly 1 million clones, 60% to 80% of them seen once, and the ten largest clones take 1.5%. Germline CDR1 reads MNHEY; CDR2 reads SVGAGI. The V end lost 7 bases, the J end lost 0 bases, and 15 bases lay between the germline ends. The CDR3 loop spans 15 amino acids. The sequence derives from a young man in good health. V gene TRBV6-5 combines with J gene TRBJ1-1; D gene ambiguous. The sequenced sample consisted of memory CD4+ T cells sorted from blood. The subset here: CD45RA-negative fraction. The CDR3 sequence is CASKPGANMNTEAFF. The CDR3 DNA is TGTGCCAGCAAACCGGGAGCAAACATGAACACTGAAGCTTTCTTT.